A selection of T cell receptor beta chains follows, all from one sample in a study of STAT5B mutations in CD4+ large granular lymphocyte leukemia. Sequencing was performed with immunoSEQ multiplex PCR; in TCRdb, only in-frame clones are kept and a portion is missing. The sample consists of tens of thousands of clones, around four fifths of them appearing once. The sequenced material came from CD4+ T cells from blood buffy coats. The receptor set was obtained from a human donor in good health. CDR3s include the opening cysteine and the closing phenylalanine or tryptophan. Fields, in order: CDR3 protein, J gene, V gene.

CDR3 protein: CASSPPRVRDSGNTIYF
J gene: TRBJ1-3
V gene: TRBV18

CDR3 protein: CASSAPTNYGYTF
J gene: TRBJ1-2
V gene: TRBV9

CDR3 protein: CASSSELGQGGETQYF
J gene: TRBJ2-5
V gene: TRBV7-2

CDR3 protein: CASQTPGGPYEQYF
J gene: TRBJ2-7
V gene: TRBV25-1

CDR3 protein: CASSPPGPSYNEQFF
J gene: TRBJ2-1
V gene: TRBV7-2

CDR3 protein: CATSRVGLGAFF
J gene: TRBJ1-1
V gene: TRBV15

CDR3 protein: CASKDRGGSYEQYF
J gene: TRBJ2-7
V gene: TRBV6-1

CDR3 protein: CAWRRTVEVWYF
J gene: TRBJ2-3
V gene: TRBV30

CDR3 protein: CASSPWGPSGGYNEQFF
J gene: TRBJ2-1
V gene: TRBV9

CDR3 protein: CASSQPRGGDSNQPQHF
J gene: TRBJ1-5
V gene: TRBV4-1

CDR3 protein: CASSDPTGGYGYTF
J gene: TRBJ1-2
V gene: TRBV30

CDR3 protein: CASYPGQGDPNEQFF
J gene: TRBJ2-1
V gene: TRBV18

CDR3 protein: CASSQVRAGTEAFF
J gene: TRBJ1-1
V gene: TRBV4-2

CDR3 protein: CASSDPGTYQDQPQHF
J gene: TRBJ1-5
V gene: TRBV2

CDR3 protein: CATSRGTASTDTQYF
J gene: TRBJ2-3
V gene: TRBV2

CDR3 protein: CASSVGASSGELFF
J gene: TRBJ2-2
V gene: TRBV9

CDR3 protein: CAWASRISGNTIYF
J gene: TRBJ1-3
V gene: TRBV30